This T cell receptor beta chain was obtained from a study of immune characterization of retroperitoneal liposarcoma. The length of the CDR3 is 14 residues. V dropped 7 bases and J dropped 4; count of bases not matched to a gene: 10. TCRdb called the PCR reads again in MiXCR, with one record for every CDR3 protein. Here the sample spans roughly 12,000 distinct CDR3 sequences, approximately 25% being singletons. In its sample, this clonotype ranks as medium-sized (0.01 to 0.1%). This chain joins TRBV12-3 or TRBV12-4 and TRBJ2-7; 7 bases are a match to TRBD1. The source is a female donor with retroperitoneal liposarcoma. Source material: tumor tissue. This CDR3 reads CASTPSTGIYEQYF. As DNA, the CDR3 is TGTGCCAGCACCCCTTCGACAGGGATTTACGAGCAGTACTTC.